The rows below give T cell receptor beta chains drawn from one sample of a study of T cell repertoires in cytomegalovirus infection. TCRdb analysed the reads with MiXCR anew, one entry per CDR3 protein. Of approximately 190,000 distinct CDR3 sequences listed, about a tenth are singletons. The sample was PBMCs. Receptors were obtained from a human donor in good health (CMV status not recorded). Some clones in this sample may be carry-over from other donors' samples. The CDR3 runs from the conserved cysteine through the conserved F or W. A D gene is named only where the DNA matches it firmly. Clone size, where shown, is once, few, many, or a class for clones that have expanded.

>many|TRBJ1-1|TRBV28|.
CASSYPGTNTEAFF
TGTGCCAGCAGCTACCCCGGAACGAACACTGAAGCTTTCTTT
>.|TRBJ1-5|TRBV20-1|.
CSARVGGVEQPQHF
TGCAGTGCTAGAGTTGGAGGGGTTGAACAGCCCCAGCATTTT
>many|TRBJ2-1|TRBV12-3/TRBV12-4|TRBD2
CASSLGGLASYNEQFF
TGTGCCAGCAGTTTAGGGGGACTAGCCTCCTACAATGAGCAGTTCTTC
>.|TRBJ2-7|TRBV7-2|TRBD1
CASSPMVGQGVYEQYF
TGTGCCAGCAGCCCGATGGTCGGACAGGGGGTCTACGAGCAGTACTTC
>.|TRBJ2-7|TRBV9|TRBD1
CASSAQPGQGLEQYF
TGTGCCAGCAGCGCCCAACCGGGACAGGGCCTGGAGCAGTACTTC
>few|TRBJ1-2|TRBV4-3|TRBD1
CASSQGVQGASYGYTF
TGCGCCAGCAGCCAAGGTGTGCAGGGGGCGAGCTATGGCTACACCTTC
>many|TRBJ2-7|TRBV6-1|TRBD1
CASAPGQRRYEQYF
TGTGCCAGCGCACCGGGACAGCGAAGATACGAGCAGTACTTC
>.|TRBJ1-1|TRBV13|.
CASSFQKSWAFF
TGTGCCAGCAGCTTTCAAAAGTCGTGGGCTTTCTTT
>.|TRBJ1-1|TRBV28|.
CASSLTVWTHTEAFF
TGTGCCAGCAGTTTGACAGTCTGGACCCACACTGAAGCTTTCTTT
>many|TRBJ2-5|TRBV7-6|TRBD2
CASSRVAGLKETQYF
TGTGCCAGCAGCCGTGTAGCGGGGCTAAAAGAGACCCAGTACTTC
>few|TRBJ2-7|TRBV28|.
CAIQRHFGYEQYF
TGTGCCATCCAACGACATTTCGGCTACGAGCAGTACTTC
>few|TRBJ2-3|TRBV20-1|.
CSAPVLAGAADTQYF
TGCAGTGCACCCGTCCTGGCGGGGGCGGCGGATACGCAGTATTTT
>many|TRBJ1-5|TRBV5-6|.
CASSIGPRRYSNQPQHF
TGTGCCAGCAGCATCGGGCCTCGAAGATATAGCAATCAGCCCCAGCATTTT
>many|TRBJ2-7|TRBV7-2|TRBD1
CASSPHGQGVAEQYF
TGTGCCAGCAGCCCGCACGGACAGGGCGTAGCCGAGCAGTACTTC
>.|TRBJ2-5|TRBV20-1|.
CSARDPSGWGETQYF
TGCAGTGCTAGAGATCCGTCAGGGTGGGGAGAGACCCAGTACTTC
>many|TRBJ2-7|TRBV7-2|.
CASSLLGKQGYHEQYF
TGTGCCAGCAGCTTATTAGGTAAACAGGGTTACCACGAGCAGTACTTC
>.|TRBJ1-4|TRBV20-1|.
CSAREMGEKLFF
TGCAGTGCTAGAGAAATGGGTGAAAAACTGTTTTTT
>.|TRBJ1-6|TRBV2|.
CATTGQVYNSPLHF
TGTGCCACCACTGGGCAGGTCTATAATTCACCCCTCCACTTT
>medium-sized|TRBJ2-1|TRBV7-2|TRBD2
CASSYSPSGGIYNEQFF
TGTGCCAGCAGCTATAGCCCTAGCGGGGGGATCTACAATGAGCAGTTCTTC
>many|TRBJ1-5|TRBV20-1|.
CSARDFRQSISNQPQHF
TGCAGTGCTAGAGATTTCCGACAGTCTATTAGCAATCAGCCCCAGCATTTT
>few|TRBJ2-7|TRBV28|.
CASLLRGRSFEQYF
TGTGCCAGCCTCCTACGGGGCAGGTCGTTCGAGCAGTACTTC
>few|TRBJ1-5|TRBV12-3/TRBV12-4|TRBD1
CASSLTGGEQPQHF
TGTGCCAGCAGTTTAACAGGGGGCGAACAGCCCCAGCATTTT
>few|TRBJ1-2|TRBV7-2|.
CASSPPPGLYGYTF
TGTGCCAGCAGCCCACCCCCGGGCCTCTATGGCTACACCTTC
>.|TRBJ2-1|TRBV18|.
CASSPGLSGDEQFF
TGTGCCAGCTCACCAGGACTCTCAGGGGATGAGCAGTTCTTC
>many|TRBJ1-2|TRBV4-3|.
CASSQGPENYGYTF
TGCGCCAGCAGCCAAGGGCCAGAAAACTATGGCTACACCTTC
>.|TRBJ1-4|TRBV28|.
CASSRTTGLREKLFF
TGTGCCAGCAGTAGAACCACAGGGTTGAGAGAAAAACTGTTTTTT
>many|TRBJ2-1|TRBV7-2|.
CASSPINAGMGEQFF
TGTGCCAGCAGCCCAATTAACGCAGGGATGGGTGAGCAGTTCTTC
>.|TRBJ2-7|TRBV20-1|.
CSARESRTVVDEQYF
TGCAGTGCTAGAGAATCAAGGACTGTTGTGGACGAGCAGTACTTC
>many|TRBJ1-1|TRBV7-2|.
CASSWGQGTEAFF
TGTGCCAGCAGCTGGGGGCAGGGAACTGAAGCTTTCTTT
>many|TRBJ1-5|TRBV7-2|.
CASSLAAQTYNQPQHF
TGTGCCAGCAGCTTAGCAGCGCAGACGTATAATCAGCCCCAGCATTTT
>.|TRBJ2-1|TRBV6-2/TRBV6-3|TRBD2
CASSHRPVAGATGEQFF
TGTGCCAGCAGTCACAGGCCGGTAGCGGGGGCGACCGGTGAGCAGTTCTTC
>many|TRBJ1-1|TRBV7-2|.
CASSPRAEPTEAFF
TGTGCCAGCAGCCCGAGGGCCGAACCCACTGAAGCTTTCTTT
>many|TRBJ2-5|TRBV25-1|.
CASSESTQGEETQYF
TGTGCCAGCAGTGAATCGACCCAGGGTGAAGAGACCCAGTACTTC
>.|TRBJ2-3|TRBV20-1|.
CSARDPAAVGTQYF
TGCAGTGCTAGAGATCCGGCAGCGGTGGGTACGCAGTATTTT
>.|TRBJ2-5|TRBV24-1|TRBD2
CATSAVAGDGTQYF
TGTGCCACCAGCGCTGTTGCGGGGGATGGGACCCAGTACTTC
>few|TRBJ2-5|TRBV10-2|TRBD1
CASSPGQWKETQYF
TGCGCCAGCAGCCCGGGACAGTGGAAGGAGACCCAGTACTTC
>.|TRBJ2-7|TRBV20-1|TRBD2
CSARSGTSPSEQYF
TGCAGTGCTAGATCCGGGACTAGCCCATCCGAGCAGTACTTC
>many|TRBJ1-1|TRBV6-1|.
CASSLYPPGTEAFF
TGTGCCAGCAGCCTGTACCCACCGGGAACTGAAGCTTTCTTT
>few|TRBJ2-5|TRBV19|.
CASSIVDQETQYF
TGTGCCAGTAGTATAGTCGACCAAGAGACCCAGTACTTC
>few|TRBJ1-2|TRBV7-9|TRBD1
CASGTGIMNGYTF
TGTGCCAGCGGGACAGGGATAATGAATGGCTACACCTTC
>.|TRBJ2-7|TRBV6-1|.
CASSDRRQLGPQQYF
TGTGCCAGCAGTGATAGGAGACAGCTAGGCCCCCAGCAGTACTTC
>few|TRBJ1-3|TRBV2|.
CASRGPFSGNTIYF
TGTGCCAGCAGAGGACCATTCTCTGGAAACACCATATATTTT
>many|TRBJ1-1|TRBV28|TRBD1
CASTLSGTGVGEAFF
TGTGCCAGCACGCTATCGGGGACAGGGGTAGGTGAAGCTTTCTTT
>few|TRBJ2-1|TRBV19|.
CASSTGEGDEQFF
TGTGCCAGTAGTACCGGGGAAGGCGATGAGCAGTTCTTC
>.|TRBJ1-5|TRBV20-1|.
CSAHTPGDGNQPQHF
TGCAGTGCCCATACACCGGGGGATGGCAATCAGCCCCAGCATTTT
>.|TRBJ2-3|TRBV5-1|TRBD1
CASSLGDRADTQYF
TGCGCCAGCAGCTTGGGGGACAGGGCGGATACGCAGTATTTT